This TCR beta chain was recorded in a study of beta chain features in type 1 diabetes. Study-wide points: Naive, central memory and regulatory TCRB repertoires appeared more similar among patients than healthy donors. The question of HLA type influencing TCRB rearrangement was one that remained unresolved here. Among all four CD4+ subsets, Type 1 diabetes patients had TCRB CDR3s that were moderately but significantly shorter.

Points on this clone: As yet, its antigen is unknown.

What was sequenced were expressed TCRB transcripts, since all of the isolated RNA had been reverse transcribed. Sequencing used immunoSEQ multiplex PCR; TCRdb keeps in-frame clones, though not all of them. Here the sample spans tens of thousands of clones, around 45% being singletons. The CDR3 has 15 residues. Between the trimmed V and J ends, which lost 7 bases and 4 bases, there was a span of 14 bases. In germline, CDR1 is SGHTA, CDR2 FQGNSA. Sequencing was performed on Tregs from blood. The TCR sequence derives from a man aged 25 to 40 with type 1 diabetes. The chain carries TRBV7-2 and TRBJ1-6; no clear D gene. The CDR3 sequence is CASTTAGGYNSPLHF. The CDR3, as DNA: TGTGCCAGCACCACGGCAGGAGGGTATAATTCACCCCTCCACTTT. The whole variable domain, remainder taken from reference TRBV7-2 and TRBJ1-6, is GAGVSQSPSNKVTEKGKDVELRCDPISGHTALYWYRQSLGQGLEFLIYFQGNSAPDKSGLPSDRFSAERTGGSVSTLTIQRTQQEDSAVYLCASTTAGGYNSPLHFGNGTRLTVT.